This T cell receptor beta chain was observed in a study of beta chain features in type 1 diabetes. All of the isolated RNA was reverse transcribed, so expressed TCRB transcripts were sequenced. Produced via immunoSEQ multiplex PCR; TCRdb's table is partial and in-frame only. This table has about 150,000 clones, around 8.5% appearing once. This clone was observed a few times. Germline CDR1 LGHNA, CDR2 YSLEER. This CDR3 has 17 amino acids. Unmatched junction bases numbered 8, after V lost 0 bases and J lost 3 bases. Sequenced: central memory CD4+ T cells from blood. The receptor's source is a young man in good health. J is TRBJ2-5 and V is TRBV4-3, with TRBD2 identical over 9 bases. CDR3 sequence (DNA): TGCGCCAGCAGCCAAGAGCCTACGGTAGCGGGGGAAGAGACCCAGTACTTC. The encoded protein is CASSQEPTVAGEETQYF.